This T cell receptor beta chain emerged from a study of T cell responses to AZD1222 COVID-19 vaccine. Study outcomes and limitations: As reported, nearly half of all spike-specific TCRs target variant regions that are unmutated. CD4 TCRs covered the whole spike, strongest at regions 160-218 and 743-854. Spike-specific TCR breadth and depth both grew after two AZD1222 doses. Samples come after the peak T cell response, not at day 14.

On this clone: The target antigen is unknown.

J was trimmed by 0 bases and V by 4 bases; bases with no gene match: 2. The CDR3 is made up of 15 amino acids. Germline V CDR1 and CDR2: LGHDT, YNNKEL (reference sequence). Only in-frame clones appear in the TCRdb table, and some are missing; sequencing was by immunoSEQ multiplex PCR. The table lists over 150,000 clones, approximately 89% of them singletons. The rearrangement joins TRBV3-1 (or the pseudogene TRBV3-2) to TRBJ2-3; 9 positions agree with TRBD2. This TCR was sampled from an adult who received the AZD1222 COVID-19 vaccine. The input for sequencing was peripheral blood, taken 28 days after the second AZD1222 dose. CDR3 protein: CASSPTSGSTDTQYF. CDR3 DNA sequence: TGTGCCAGCAGCCCAACTAGCGGGAGCACAGATACGCAGTATTTT.